A single sample gave rise to the 21 T cell receptor beta chains below, sequenced in a study of CD8 T cells in ankylosing spondylitis. TCRdb independently ran MiXCR on the 5' RACE reads; one entry per CDR3 protein. The table lists 40,000 to 50,000 distinct CDR3 sequences, 4% of them singletons. The sequenced sample was blood, either unsorted or a sorted T cell fraction (not recorded which). These receptors were obtained from a female donor with ankylosing spondylitis or in good health (not recorded which).

This clonotype was observed many times. The chain uses TRBV9 and TRBJ1-2; 7 positions agree with TRBD1. The length of the CDR3 is 14 residues. J lost 6 bases, V lost 4 bases, and 9 bases had no gene match. Germline V CDR1 and CDR2: SGDLS, YYNGEE. In DNA, the CDR3 is TGTGCCAGCAGCCCAGGGACAGACGGCCATGGCTACACCTTC. Amino acids: CASSPGTDGHGYTF. The whole variable domain, filled in from reference TRBV9 and TRBJ1-2, reads DSGVTQTPKHLITATGQRVTLRCSPRSGDLSVYWYQQSLDQGLQFLIQYYNGEERAKGNILERFSAQQFPDLHSELNLSSLELGDSALYFCASSPGTDGHGYTFGSGTRLTVV.

This clonotype was counted many times. The chain joins TRBV9 to TRBJ1-1; D not resolved. The CDR3 length is 14 residues. Trimming took off 0 bases at V and 3 bases at J, with 9 bases between the two ends. Germline CDR1 and CDR2: SGDLS and YYNGEE. The CDR3 nucleotides read TGTGCCAGCAGCGTAGGTTGGAGACACACTGAAGCTTTCTTT. It specifies CASSVGWRHTEAFF.

At least ten counts were recorded for this clonotype. The chain links TRBV9 to TRBJ1-4, with D tentatively TRBD1 (5 bases). Trimming pared 0 bases from V and 2 bases from J, leaving 8 bases between. CDR1 is SGDLS, CDR2 YYNGEE, per germline. The CDR3 totals 15 residues. CDR3: CASSVGGVTNEKLFF. In DNA form, the CDR3 reads TGTGCCAGCAGCGTAGGGGGGGTGACTAATGAAAAACTGTTTTTT. Looking up the rest from reference TRBV9 and TRBJ1-4 gives the full variable domain: DSGVTQTPKHLITATGQRVTLRCSPRSGDLSVYWYQQSLDQGLQFLIQYYNGEERAKGNILERFSAQQFPDLHSELNLSSLELGDSALYFCASSVGGVTNEKLFFGSGTQLSVL.

This clonotype came up many times. V usage is TRBV9 and J usage is TRBJ1-2; 7 bases match TRBD1. The germline gives CDR1 SGDLS, CDR2 YYNGEE. The CDR3 is 15 residues long. V was clipped by 3 bases and J by 2 bases; unmatched bases: 7. The CDR3 DNA follows: TGTGCCAGCAGCGCCACCGGGACAGCGAACTATGGCTACACCTTC. Amino acids: CASSATGTANYGYTF.

This clonotype has ten or more counts. The J gene is TRBJ2-7, the V gene TRBV9; D is unclear. The V end lost 0 bases, the J end lost 4 bases, and 11 bases lay between the germline ends. This CDR3 spans 14 amino acids. CDR1 and CDR2 from the germline V gene are SGDLS and YYNGEE. Here the CDR3 DNA reads TGTGCCAGCAGCGTAGGGAGCAGTTTTTACGAGCAGTACTTC. It is translated as CASSVGSSFYEQYF.

This clonotype was counted ten times or more. This rearrangement joins TRBV9 to TRBJ1-2, with TRBD1 matching 7 bases. This CDR3 is built from 17 residues. The germline V gene has CDR1 SGDLS and CDR2 YYNGEE. With V trimmed by 0 bases and J by 4 bases, 12 bases remained unmatched. CDR3 sequence reads: CASSVDGGGTAIYGYTF. CDR3 coding DNA: TGTGCCAGCAGCGTAGACGGTGGGGGGACAGCGATCTATGGCTACACCTTC.

This clonotype was seen many times. The chain combines TRBV23-1 with TRBJ2-2; 7 bases fit TRBD2. TRBV23-1 is flagged as an ORF with uncertain function. The CDR3 contains 19 residues. With V trimmed by 6 bases and J by 0 bases, 16 bases remained unmatched. CDR3 sequence reads: CASRRAGGGGTANTGELFF. In nucleotides, the CDR3 is TGCGCCAGCAGGCGGGCTGGAGGCGGGGGAACCGCGAACACCGGGGAGCTGTTTTTT.

The table lists this clonotype with many counts. The V call is TRBV9, the J call TRBJ2-2, with D tentatively TRBD1 (6 bases). Trimming took 5 bases from V and 0 from J, leaving 8 bases between them. The CDR3 covers 14 residues. Germline values: CDR1 SGDLS, CDR2 YYNGEE. CDR3 region: CASRGTTNTGELFF. In nucleotides, the CDR3 is TGTGCCAGCAGGGGGACAACGAACACCGGGGAGCTGTTTTTT.

This clonotype is medium-sized (0.01 to 0.1%). The chain combines TRBV9 with TRBJ2-3, with D unclear. In germline, CDR1 is SGDLS, CDR2 YYNGEE. The CDR3 is made up of 15 amino acids. Trimming cost V 2 bases and J 1 base, with 11 bases left between them. The chain's CDR3 is CASSVIAGGTDTQYF. The CDR3 DNA reads as TGTGCCAGCAGCGTTATAGCCGGAGGCACAGATACGCAGTATTTT.

This clonotype was recorded at least ten times. The V call is TRBV9, the J call TRBJ1-1; D call uncertain. Germline V gene lookup returns CDR1 SGDLS and CDR2 YYNGEE. The CDR3 consists of 13 residues. Trimming removed 0 bases at V and 8 bases at J, with 11 bases between. CDR3 loop: CASSVAEGREAFF. Here the CDR3 DNA reads TGTGCCAGCAGCGTAGCTGAAGGGAGGGAAGCTTTCTTT.

This clonotype was seen many times. The V and J genes are TRBV9 and TRBJ1-4; no firm D call. Germline V gene data show CDR1 as SGDLS and CDR2 as YYNGEE. V shed 3 bases and J shed 7 bases, with 13 bases lying between them. This CDR3 region has 14 residues. The CDR3 loop reads CASSGSDLGEKLFF. The CDR3 DNA sequence: TGTGCCAGCAGCGGATCGGACCTGGGTGAAAAACTGTTTTTT.

This clonotype was picked up many times. The chain recombines TRBV9 with TRBJ2-1, with 8 bases aligning to TRBD2. Germline loops: CDR1 SGDLS, CDR2 YYNGEE. The CDR3 totals 16 residues. The ends lost 0 bases at V and 6 bases at J; junction bases unmatched: 8. CDR3: CASSVGSDGTSNEQFF. The CDR3, as DNA: TGTGCCAGCAGCGTAGGTTCCGACGGGACTAGCAATGAGCAGTTCTTC.

In this sample, this clonotype turned up many times. J is TRBJ2-5 and V is TRBV9, with 8 nucleotides matching TRBD2. The CDR3 loop spans 15 amino acids. CDR1 is SGDLS and CDR2 is YYNGEE in the germline V gene. V dropped 0 bases and J dropped 4; count of bases not matched to a gene: 5. This CDR3 is CASSVAVSGIETQYF. As DNA, the CDR3 is TGTGCCAGCAGCGTAGCGGTTAGCGGGATAGAGACCCAGTACTTC.

This clonotype has a count of ten or more. The chain combines TRBV9 with TRBJ1-4; 9 bases match TRBD1. There are 13 residues in the CDR3. V shed 4 bases and J 8 bases; nucleotides not matched to a gene: 3. The germline V gene encodes CDR1 SGDLS and CDR2 YYNGEE. CDR3 in DNA: TGTGCCAGCAGCCCCGGACAGGGGGAAAAACTGTTTTTT. Amino acid sequence: CASSPGQGEKLFF.

This clonotype appeared many times. J is TRBJ1-2 and V is TRBV9; weak D call: TRBD1 (5 bases). The V gene's germline CDR1 is SGDLS and CDR2 YYNGEE. The V end lost 0 bases, the J end lost 8 bases, and 20 bases lay between the germline ends. CDR3 length equals 16 residues. The CDR3 region is CASSVELGPDQQGYTF. The CDR3 DNA is TGTGCCAGCAGCGTAGAATTGGGACCCGATCAGCAGGGCTACACCTTC.

The chain is built from TRBV9 and TRBJ2-2; TRBD1 might be the D (5 bases). Per germline, CDR1 SGDLS and CDR2 YYNGEE. This CDR3 has 16 residues. Deletions cut 0 bases from V and 4 bases from J, with 13 bases between. CDR3: CASSVEPPGRTGELFF. The CDR3 DNA reads as TGTGCCAGCAGCGTAGAGCCCCCAGGGCGCACCGGGGAGCTGTTTTTT.

This clonotype was recorded many times. This chain uses TRBV9 with TRBJ2-2; D might be TRBD2 (5 bases). Trimming took 0 bases from V and 7 from J, leaving 7 bases between them. Germline lookup yields CDR1 SGDLS and CDR2 YYNGEE. The CDR3 is 13 residues long. In DNA form, the CDR3 reads TGTGCCAGCAGCGTAGCCGGGGTCGGGGAGCTGTTTTTT. It translates to CASSVAGVGELFF.

The CDR3 spells CASSAGTVGTEAFF. CDR3 bases: TGTGCCAGCAGCGCCGGGACAGTTGGCACTGAAGCTTTCTTT. V usage is TRBV9 and J usage is TRBJ1-1, with 7 bases aligning to TRBD1. CDR1 is SGDLS and CDR2 is YYNGEE in the germline V gene. Unmatched junction bases numbered 6, after V lost 3 bases and J lost 4 bases. The CDR3 is made up of 14 amino acids.

The V gene is TRBV9, the J gene TRBJ2-7; D is unresolved. V lost 4 bases, J lost 2 bases, and 13 bases lay in between. Germline values: CDR1 SGDLS, CDR2 YYNGEE. The CDR3 is made up of 14 amino acids. CDR3 coding DNA: TGTGCCAGCAGCCCTGATGACGGAACCTACGAGCAGTACTTC. It codes for CASSPDDGTYEQYF.

In this sample, this clonotype turned up many times. V usage is TRBV9 and J usage is TRBJ2-5, with 8 bases that match TRBD2. The CDR3 contains 16 residues. Losses at the gene ends were 0 bases for V and 2 bases for J; bases not matched to a gene: 6. Germline V gene data show CDR1 as SGDLS and CDR2 as YYNGEE. The CDR3 DNA is TGTGCCAGCAGCGTAGCGCCTAGCGGGCCTCAAGAGACCCAGTACTTC. It specifies CASSVAPSGPQETQYF.

This clonotype was seen at least ten times. This chain joins TRBV9 and TRBJ1-4; no clear D. The V gene's germline CDR1 is SGDLS and CDR2 YYNGEE. The CDR3 consists of 14 residues. Trimming pared 3 bases from V and 0 bases from J, leaving 6 bases between. The CDR3 nucleotides are TGTGCCAGCAGCGGACATACAACTAATGAAAAACTGTTTTTT. Encoded protein: CASSGHTTNEKLFF.